Listed below are T cell receptor beta chains from one sample, sequenced in a study of spatial heterogeneity in lung cancer. TCRdb redid the calling of the 5' RACE reads with MiXCR, one entry per CDR3 protein. The sample yields tens of thousands of distinct CDR3 sequences, roughly 8% seen once. The sequenced sample was PBMCs, obtained at surgery. Receptors originate from a male donor with early-stage non-small cell lung cancer. Both conserved end residues are part of each CDR3. Each record gives: CDR3 DNA, CDR3 protein, CDR3 length, J gene, V gene, D gene, clone size. The D gene is left open where the match is weak. Not all rows give a size; the values are once, few, many and, for expanded clones, a class.

cdr3_nt: TGTGCCAGCAGCCCCGGGTCGGACACTGAAGCTTTCTTT; cdr3_aa: CASSPGSDTEAFF; cdr3_length: 13; j_call: TRBJ1-1; v_call: TRBV7-3; d_call: .; clone_size: many
cdr3_nt: TGCAGTGCTAGCGCTACTAGCGGGAGGGCCCGTGAGCAGTTCTTC; cdr3_aa: CSASATSGRAREQFF; cdr3_length: 15; j_call: TRBJ2-1; v_call: TRBV20-1; d_call: TRBD2; clone_size: few
cdr3_nt: TGTGCCAGCAGCCTCCGCAGCCATTTAAGCACAGATACGCAGTATTTT; cdr3_aa: CASSLRSHLSTDTQYF; cdr3_length: 16; j_call: TRBJ2-3; v_call: TRBV3-1; d_call: .; clone_size: many
cdr3_nt: TGTGCCAGCAGCTTGACCTTGACAGGGAATGGCTACACCTTC; cdr3_aa: CASSLTLTGNGYTF; cdr3_length: 14; j_call: TRBJ1-2; v_call: TRBV7-2; d_call: TRBD1; clone_size: .
cdr3_nt: TGTGCCAGCAGCTTAGCAGGGGCGAACACTGAAGCTTTCTTT; cdr3_aa: CASSLAGANTEAFF; cdr3_length: 14; j_call: TRBJ1-1; v_call: TRBV7-6; d_call: .; clone_size: .
cdr3_nt: TGTGCCAGCAGTTTCCCGGGGGTGAACACTGAAGCTTTCTTT; cdr3_aa: CASSFPGVNTEAFF; cdr3_length: 14; j_call: TRBJ1-1; v_call: TRBV12-3/TRBV12-4; d_call: .; clone_size: many
cdr3_nt: TGTGCCAGCAGCTCTGGACTAGCGGAGACAGATACGCAGTATTTT; cdr3_aa: CASSSGLAETDTQYF; cdr3_length: 15; j_call: TRBJ2-3; v_call: TRBV11-3; d_call: TRBD2; clone_size: once
cdr3_nt: TGTGCCAGCAGCTTAGACCCCGGACTGTCGAGGACTGAAGCTTTCTTT; cdr3_aa: CASSLDPGLSRTEAFF; cdr3_length: 16; j_call: TRBJ1-1; v_call: TRBV7-2; d_call: .; clone_size: .
cdr3_nt: TGTGCCATCAGTGAGGGCGGGATTAGCGGACAAGAGACCCAGTACTTC; cdr3_aa: CAISEGGISGQETQYF; cdr3_length: 16; j_call: TRBJ2-5; v_call: TRBV10-3; d_call: .; clone_size: many
cdr3_nt: TGTGCCGGCAGCCTACTAGGAGGAGAAAAACTGTTTTTT; cdr3_aa: CAGSLLGGEKLFF; cdr3_length: 13; j_call: TRBJ1-4; v_call: TRBV14; d_call: .; clone_size: .
cdr3_nt: TGCGCCAGCAGCCAAAGCACAAACGGACAGGGGCGAAATGAGCAGTTCTTC; cdr3_aa: CASSQSTNGQGRNEQFF; cdr3_length: 17; j_call: TRBJ2-1; v_call: TRBV4-3; d_call: TRBD1; clone_size: many
cdr3_nt: TGTGCCAGCAGTACAAACTCGGGACAGGGGACAGGTACGCAGTATTTT; cdr3_aa: CASSTNSGQGTGTQYF; cdr3_length: 16; j_call: TRBJ2-3; v_call: TRBV28; d_call: TRBD1; clone_size: many
cdr3_nt: TGTGCCAGCAGCTCTCATGAGGGACAGGGGGCTGGATCACCCCTCCACTTT; cdr3_aa: CASSSHEGQGAGSPLHF; cdr3_length: 17; j_call: TRBJ1-6; v_call: TRBV7-9; d_call: TRBD1; clone_size: large
cdr3_nt: TGTGCCAGCTCAGGGACAGGGAGAGAGACCCAGTACTTC; cdr3_aa: CASSGTGRETQYF; cdr3_length: 13; j_call: TRBJ2-5; v_call: TRBV18; d_call: TRBD1; clone_size: .
cdr3_nt: TGTGCTAGTGGTGGGCCCGGGACAGGAGACAATGAGCAGTTCTTC; cdr3_aa: CASGGPGTGDNEQFF; cdr3_length: 15; j_call: TRBJ2-1; v_call: TRBV12-5; d_call: TRBD1; clone_size: many
cdr3_nt: TGTGCCAGCAGCCCCGGTGACAGGGGACTACCTCAGTTCTTC; cdr3_aa: CASSPGDRGLPQFF; cdr3_length: 14; j_call: TRBJ2-1; v_call: TRBV7-3; d_call: .; clone_size: many
cdr3_nt: TGTGCCAGCAGCCCTCCCCCCGGGACTAGTGTCTACAATGAGCAGTTCTTC; cdr3_aa: CASSPPPGTSVYNEQFF; cdr3_length: 17; j_call: TRBJ2-1; v_call: TRBV6-1; d_call: TRBD2; clone_size: many
cdr3_nt: TGTGCCAGCAGCCTTCGAGGGACCGGGGCCAACGTCCTGACTTTC; cdr3_aa: CASSLRGTGANVLTF; cdr3_length: 15; j_call: TRBJ2-6; v_call: TRBV16; d_call: .; clone_size: few
cdr3_nt: TGTGCCAGCAGCTTGGGAGTTAACTATGGCTACACCTTC; cdr3_aa: CASSLGVNYGYTF; cdr3_length: 13; j_call: TRBJ1-2; v_call: TRBV13; d_call: .; clone_size: .
cdr3_nt: TGTGCCAGCAGCCGGACGGGTAGCAATCAGCCCCAGCATTTT; cdr3_aa: CASSRTGSNQPQHF; cdr3_length: 14; j_call: TRBJ1-5; v_call: TRBV7-9; d_call: .; clone_size: many
cdr3_nt: TGCGCCAGCAGCCAAATGTTCTTAATGGGGGGTACGCAGTATTTT; cdr3_aa: CASSQMFLMGGTQYF; cdr3_length: 15; j_call: TRBJ2-3; v_call: TRBV4-1; d_call: .; clone_size: many
cdr3_nt: TGCAGCGCCGCGGAGCGGGACAGGGGACCCTATGGCTACACCTTC; cdr3_aa: CSAAERDRGPYGYTF; cdr3_length: 15; j_call: TRBJ1-2; v_call: TRBV29-1; d_call: TRBD1; clone_size: many
cdr3_nt: TGCAGTGCATACCGAGCCGGGTCTAGGGCCTACAATGAGCAGTTCTTC; cdr3_aa: CSAYRAGSRAYNEQFF; cdr3_length: 16; j_call: TRBJ2-1; v_call: TRBV20-1; d_call: .; clone_size: .
cdr3_nt: TGTGCCTGGAGTCAGAACACCGGGGAGCTGTTTTTT; cdr3_aa: CAWSQNTGELFF; cdr3_length: 12; j_call: TRBJ2-2; v_call: TRBV30; d_call: .; clone_size: few
cdr3_nt: TGTGCCAGCAGTTACGAGGCAGGGAGAGACCAGTACTTC; cdr3_aa: CASSYEAGRDQYF; cdr3_length: 13; j_call: TRBJ2-5; v_call: TRBV6-5; d_call: .; clone_size: once
cdr3_nt: TGTGCCAGCAGCTTCGGAGGGTCTGGGGCCAACGTCCTGACTTTC; cdr3_aa: CASSFGGSGANVLTF; cdr3_length: 15; j_call: TRBJ2-6; v_call: TRBV7-2; d_call: .; clone_size: .
cdr3_nt: TGTGCCTGGACCCGGGCGGCGGGAGCCCTCCACTTT; cdr3_aa: CAWTRAAGALHF; cdr3_length: 12; j_call: TRBJ1-6; v_call: TRBV30; d_call: .; clone_size: many
cdr3_nt: TGTGCCACCAGTCGGACAAATGACAGGGGGCAATACAATGAGCAGTTCTTC; cdr3_aa: CATSRTNDRGQYNEQFF; cdr3_length: 17; j_call: TRBJ2-1; v_call: TRBV24-1; d_call: TRBD1; clone_size: many
cdr3_nt: TGTGCCAGCAGTTCTGGTGGGACTAGCGGGAGAATTGAGCAGTTCTTC; cdr3_aa: CASSSGGTSGRIEQFF; cdr3_length: 16; j_call: TRBJ2-1; v_call: TRBV28; d_call: TRBD2; clone_size: few
cdr3_nt: TGTGCCAGCAGTTCCGGACAGGGGGCCTATGGCTACACCTTC; cdr3_aa: CASSSGQGAYGYTF; cdr3_length: 14; j_call: TRBJ1-2; v_call: TRBV27; d_call: TRBD1; clone_size: .
cdr3_nt: TGTGCCAGCAGTGAGAGACTGAACACCGGGGAGCTGTTTTTT; cdr3_aa: CASSERLNTGELFF; cdr3_length: 14; j_call: TRBJ2-2; v_call: TRBV6-2/TRBV6-3; d_call: .; clone_size: few
cdr3_nt: TGCAGTGCTAGAGGGGACGGGAGCTCCTACGAGCAGTACTTC; cdr3_aa: CSARGDGSSYEQYF; cdr3_length: 14; j_call: TRBJ2-7; v_call: TRBV20-1; d_call: .; clone_size: .
cdr3_nt: TGTGCCAGCAGTCCATTTGGGACCCCTGGAAACACCATATATTTT; cdr3_aa: CASSPFGTPGNTIYF; cdr3_length: 15; j_call: TRBJ1-3; v_call: TRBV12-3/TRBV12-4; d_call: .; clone_size: many